This TCR beta chain emerged from a study of T cells after yellow fever vaccination. From germline, CDR1 is SGHTA and CDR2 FQGNSA. With 5 bases removed from V and 2 bases from J, the gap between germline ends came to 9 bases. The CDR3 has 13 amino acids. TCRdb re-called the 5' RACE reads with MiXCR, one entry per CDR3 protein. The sample yields around 320,000 distinct CDR3 sequences, over 3.5% seen once. This receptor was taken from a man aged 18 to 30 who received the YFV17D yellow fever vaccine. The chain is built from TRBV7-2 and TRBJ1-2, with D unresolved. This sample comprised PBMCs, obtained 15 days after the yellow fever booster vaccination. As DNA, the CDR3 is TGTGCCAGCAGCCCGGATCAGAACTATGGCTACACCTTC. Amino acids: CASSPDQNYGYTF.